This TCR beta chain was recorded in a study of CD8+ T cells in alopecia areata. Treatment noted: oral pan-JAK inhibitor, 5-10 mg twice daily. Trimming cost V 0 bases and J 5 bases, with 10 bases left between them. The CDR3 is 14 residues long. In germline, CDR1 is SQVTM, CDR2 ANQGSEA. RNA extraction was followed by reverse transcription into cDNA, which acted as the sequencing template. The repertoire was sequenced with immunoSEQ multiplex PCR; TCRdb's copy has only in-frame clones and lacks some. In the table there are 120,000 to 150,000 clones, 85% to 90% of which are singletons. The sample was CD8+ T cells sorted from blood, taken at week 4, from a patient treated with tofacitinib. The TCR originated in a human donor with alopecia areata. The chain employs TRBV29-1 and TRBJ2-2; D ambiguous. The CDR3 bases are TGCAGCGTTGAAGATACTGCAGGAACCGGGGAGCTGTTTTTT. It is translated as CSVEDTAGTGELFF.